These 27 T cell receptor beta chains were sequenced from one sample in a study of cytomegalovirus exposure and HLA in healthy donors. The repertoire was sequenced with immunoSEQ multiplex PCR; TCRdb's copy has only in-frame clones and lacks some. The repertoire holds roughly 330,000 clones, with about nine tenths as singletons. The sequenced sample was PBMCs. The receptor source for this set is a woman in her twenties or thirties in good health and CMV-seropositive.

This chain uses TRBV6-5 with TRBJ1-5; D is unresolved. CDR1 MNHEY and CDR2 SVGAGI come from the germline V gene. The CDR3 has 13 amino acids. The ends were cut back, 6 bases at V and 4 bases at J, with 10 bases in the middle. CDR3 nucleotide sequence: TGTGCCAGCAGGCAAGAAAGGAATCAGCCCCAGCATTTT. As protein: CASRQERNQPQHF.

The chain is built from TRBV9 and TRBJ2-1, with 9 bases matching TRBD1. The CDR3 has 17 residues. V shed 4 bases, J shed 0 bases, and the junction held 8 bases outside the gene matches. Germline V gives CDR1 SGDLS, CDR2 YYNGEE. CDR3 protein: CASSPWGTGSSYNEQFF. In DNA form, the CDR3 reads TGTGCCAGCAGCCCGTGGGGGACAGGGAGCTCCTACAATGAGCAGTTCTTC.

This rearrangement joins TRBV2 to TRBJ1-1; 7 bases agree with TRBD1. The CDR3 totals 13 residues. Losses at the gene ends were 6 bases for V and 0 bases for J; bases not matched to a gene: 1. Germline V lookup: CDR1 SNHLY, CDR2 FYNNEI. The DNA of the CDR3 is TGTGCCAGCAGCAGGGGGGTGAACACTGAAGCTTTCTTT. Encoded protein: CASSRGVNTEAFF.

The chain recombines TRBV6-5 with TRBJ2-1; 8 nucleotides agree with TRBD2. The CDR3 loop spans 15 amino acids. Germline loops: CDR1 MNHEY, CDR2 SVGAGI. J lost 5 bases, V lost 6 bases, and 9 bases had no gene match. This CDR3 is CASRGAGALDNEQFF. In DNA, the CDR3 is TGTGCCAGCAGGGGAGCGGGGGCTCTCGACAATGAGCAGTTCTTC.

The rearrangement joins TRBV11-2 to TRBJ2-7; weak D call: TRBD1 (6 bases). The CDR3 covers 15 residues. Germline loops: CDR1 SGHAT, CDR2 FQNNGV. V was trimmed by 1 base and J by 1 base, leaving 11 bases between them. The CDR3 sequence: CASSLGVQGSYEQYF. The CDR3 region has the DNA TGTGCCAGCAGCTTAGGGGTGCAGGGGTCCTACGAGCAGTACTTC. The variable domain in full, completed from reference TRBV11-2 and TRBJ2-7, reads EAGVAQSPRYKIIEKRQSVAFWCNPISGHATLYWYQQILGQGPKLLIQFQNNGVVDDSQLPKDRFSAERLKGVDSTLKIQPAKLEDSAVYLCASSLGVQGSYEQYFGPGTRLTVT.

Only one count was recorded for this clone. This rearrangement joins TRBV6-8 to TRBJ1-3; D is undetermined. V dropped 2 bases and J dropped 8 bases, with 10 bases sitting between them. This CDR3 has 13 residues. Germline-derived CDR1 and CDR2 are MNHGY and SAAAGT. CDR3 DNA sequence: TGTGCCAGCAGTTACGTAGAGGTATACACCATATATTTT. Translation: CASSYVEVYTIYF.

In its sample, this clone was seen once. The genes are TRBV29-1 and TRBJ2-4; 7 bases are shared with TRBD2. The junction had 13 bases not matched to a gene; V was cut back by 5 bases and J by 6 bases. The germline V gene encodes CDR1 SQVTM and CDR2 ANQGSEA. This CDR3 is built from 15 residues. For the CDR3, the DNA is TGCAGCGTTATTGTGTTTCAACTAGCGACAAACATTCAGTACTTC. It codes for CSVIVFQLATNIQYF.

This chain joins TRBV10-3 and TRBJ1-1, with D maybe TRBD1 (6 bases). This CDR3 contains 12 residues. CDR1 ENHRY and CDR2 SYGVKD come from the germline V gene. The germline V and J ends were trimmed by 10 bases and 7 bases, with 16 bases remaining between them. CDR3 nucleotides: TGTGCCACTCAGGAGGGGGGGGTTGAAGCTTTCTTT. Translation: CATQEGGVEAFF.

This clone was seen once. This chain connects TRBV28 to TRBJ2-7; no definite D call. This CDR3 contains 14 residues. V lost 0 bases and J lost 6, with 12 bases in between. CDR1 and CDR2 from the germline V gene are MDHEN and SYDVKM. CDR3 sequence reads: CASSLWPPVGEQYF. CDR3 in DNA: TGTGCCAGCAGTTTATGGCCTCCTGTTGGCGAGCAGTACTTC.

Comment on this clone: The same CDR3 can be traced to other DNA sequences in this sample. CDR3 loop: CASSLGGSRNQPQHF. DNA of the CDR3: TGTGCCAGCAGCTTAGGAGGGTCCCGCAATCAGCCCCAGCATTTT. The chain joins TRBV7-9 to TRBJ1-5; D not resolved. V shed 1 base and J shed 2 bases, with 9 bases lying between them. The CDR3 sequence is 15 residues long. Germline lookup yields CDR1 SEHNR and CDR2 FQNEAQ (reference sequence).

This chain joins TRBV7-6 and TRBJ2-5, with unresolved D. The length of the CDR3 is 11 residues. CDR1 and CDR2 from the germline V gene are SGHVS and FNYEAQ. V lost 3 bases to trimming and J lost 4 bases, with 3 bases between them. CDR3 DNA: TGTGCCAGCAGCTTTGGAGAGACCCAGTACTTC. It codes for CASSFGETQYF.

This clone showed up just once. The chain is built from TRBV4-3 and TRBJ2-7, with 10 bases fitting TRBD1. This CDR3 region has 17 residues. Germline V gene sequence: CDR1 LGHNA, CDR2 YSLEER. Unmatched junction bases numbered 12, after V lost 3 bases and J lost 4 bases. The CDR3 sequence is CASSHGNPGQGIYEQYF. As DNA, the CDR3 is TGCGCCAGCAGCCACGGTAATCCGGGACAGGGGATATACGAGCAGTACTTC.

This clone appeared many times. The chain links TRBV27 to TRBJ1-5; the D gene is possibly TRBD1 (6 bases). Germline loops: CDR1 MNHEY, CDR2 SMNVEV (reference sequence). V shed 4 bases and J shed 8 bases, with 18 bases lying between them. CDR3 size: 15 residues. CDR3 protein: CASSSAGANFEPQHF. The CDR3 region has the DNA TGTGCCAGCAGTTCAGCGGGGGCTAATTTCGAGCCCCAGCATTTT.

The V gene is TRBV15, the J gene TRBJ2-1; TRBD1 or TRBD2 may be the D gene (5 bases each). V was shortened by 1 base and J by 5 bases, with 15 bases between the two germline ends. The CDR3 loop spans 16 amino acids. Germline values: CDR1 LNHNV, CDR2 YYDKDF (reference sequence). CDR3 in amino acids: CATSRGGSPVDNEQFF. The CDR3 DNA reads as TGTGCCACCAGCAGAGGGGGGTCCCCCGTGGACAATGAGCAGTTCTTC.

Comments on this clone: Within the sample, other DNA sequences also encode this same CDR3. The V call is TRBV9, the J call TRBJ1-1; no firm D call. CDR1 and CDR2 (germline): SGDLS, YYNGEE. This CDR3 comprises 13 residues. V was shortened by 2 bases and J by 1 base, with 6 bases between the two germline ends. Here the CDR3 reads CASSVKPNTEAFF. Written as DNA, the CDR3 is TGTGCCAGCAGCGTTAAGCCGAACACTGAAGCTTTCTTT.

This chain's CDR3 is CASSLSGQGSYEQYF. The DNA for the CDR3 is TGTGCCAGCAGCTTATCGGGACAGGGGAGCTACGAGCAGTACTTC. The chain uses TRBV7-3 and TRBJ2-7; 10 bases are a match to TRBD1. With 2 bases clipped from V and 3 bases from J, the junction kept 4 bases outside the gene matches. The CDR3 consists of 15 residues. Germline V CDR1 and CDR2: SGHTA, FQGTGA. The full variable domain, rest sourced from reference TRBV7-3 and TRBJ2-7, is GAGVSQTPSNKVTEKGKYVELRCDPISGHTALYWYRQSLGQGPEFLIYFQGTGAADDSGLPNDRFFAVRPEGSVSTLKIQRTERGDSAVYLCASSLSGQGSYEQYFGPGTRLTVT.

The table lists this clone with a count of one. The chain couples TRBV29-1 to TRBJ2-1; D is possibly TRBD1 or TRBD2 (6 bases each). V was clipped by 5 bases and J by 4 bases, with 12 bases between them. From germline, CDR1 is SQVTM and CDR2 ANQGSEA. The CDR3 totals 13 residues. CDR3 coding DNA: TGCAGCGTTCGAGGAGGGGGGTACAATGAGCAGTTCTTC. Translating it yields CSVRGGGYNEQFF.

The chain carries TRBV5-1 and TRBJ2-6; 9 positions agree with TRBD1. The V gene's germline CDR1 is SGHRS and CDR2 YFSETQ. V lost 2 bases and J lost 1; bases outside the gene matches: 7. The CDR3 has 18 residues. DNA for the CDR3: TGCGCCAGCAGCTTCGGTAGGGACAGGGTTTCTGGGGCCAACGTCCTGACTTTC. Translated: CASSFGRDRVSGANVLTF.

The chain has TRBV19 and TRBJ2-3; 7 positions agree with TRBD2. This CDR3 is 17 amino acids long. Germline trimming cut 5 bases from V and 3 bases from J; bases unmatched to any gene: 14. Germline V gene data show CDR1 as LNHDA and CDR2 as SQIVND (reference sequence). CDR3 nucleotide sequence: TGTGCCAGTAGTTCCGTCGGGACTAAAACCTTAACAGATACGCAGTATTTT. Protein product: CASSSVGTKTLTDTQYF. Variable domain in full (rest from reference TRBV19 and TRBJ2-3): DGGITQSPKYLFRKEGQNVTLSCEQNLNHDAMYWYRQDPGQGLRLIYYSQIVNDFQKGDIAEGYSVSREKKESFPLTVTSAQKNPTAFYLCASSSVGTKTLTDTQYFGPGTRLTVL.

This chain connects TRBV2 to TRBJ2-3; D gene unclear. This CDR3 comprises 12 residues. Germline V gives CDR1 SNHLY, CDR2 FYNNEI. Trimming took off 4 bases at V and 3 bases at J, with 5 bases between the two ends. The CDR3 spells CASSARTDTQYF. The CDR3 nucleotides are TGTGCCAGCAGTGCGCGGACAGATACGCAGTATTTT.

The rearrangement uses TRBV6-1 and TRBJ2-7; TRBD1 aligns across 7 bases. The CDR3 is 19 amino acids. Unmatched junction bases numbered 21, after V lost 3 bases and J lost 4 bases. CDR1 is MNHNS, CDR2 SASEGT, per germline. The CDR3 DNA follows: TGTGCCAGCAGTGACGAAGGGTGGGGTCCGGGACAGAAGCTTTACGAGCAGTACTTC. It is translated as CASSDEGWGPGQKLYEQYF.

The V gene is TRBV9, the J gene TRBJ2-1; D not resolved. The CDR3 is made up of 12 amino acids. Germline CDR1 is SGDLS and CDR2 is YYNGEE. Trimming took 3 bases from V and 5 from J, leaving 6 bases between them. The CDR3 region has the DNA TGTGCCAGCAGCGAGGGAAACAATGAGCAGTTCTTC. This sequence encodes CASSEGNNEQFF.

The rearrangement links TRBV5-1 to TRBJ2-1; 9 positions match TRBD2. There are 15 residues in the CDR3. The J segment lost 5 bases and the V segment lost 0 bases, leaving 3 bases of the junction unmatched. Germline lookup yields CDR1 SGHRS and CDR2 YFSETQ. The CDR3 DNA reads as TGCGCCAGCAGCTTGGAACGACTAGCGGACAATGAGCAGTTCTTC. This sequence encodes CASSLERLADNEQFF.

This clone was seen a single time. The gene calls are TRBV23-1 and TRBJ2-5; tentative D call: TRBD2 (5 bases). TRBV23-1 is an open reading frame, and its role is uncertain. The CDR3 is made up of 15 amino acids. V lost 3 bases and J lost 5, with 16 bases in between. CDR3 amino acids: CASSQTSAGVETQYF. The CDR3 region has the DNA TGCGCCAGCAGTCAGACTTCTGCCGGGGTGGAGACCCAGTACTTC.

The gene calls are TRBV27 and TRBJ1-1, with D maybe TRBD1 (5 bases). The CDR3 is 14 amino acids. Trimming took 3 bases from V and 4 from J, leaving 12 bases between them. CDR1 and CDR2 from the germline V gene are MNHEY and SMNVEV (reference sequence). The DNA for the CDR3 is TGTGCCAGCAGTTTGCAGGGCGGGGGCACTGAAGCTTTCTTT. Translation: CASSLQGGGTEAFF.

This sequence joins TRBV28 and TRBJ2-7, with TRBD1 as a possible D gene (6 bases). Germline CDR1 is MDHEN and CDR2 is SYDVKM. V was cut by 7 bases and J by 3 bases, with 16 bases left in between. The CDR3 extends over 14 amino acids. The CDR3 is CASKGGRQNYEQYF. CDR3 nucleotides: TGTGCCAGCAAAGGGGGACGCCAAAACTACGAGCAGTACTTC.

This clone turned up a few times. An end of the junction differs from the germline gene, which may be a read error. The rearrangement uses TRBV28 and TRBJ2-5, with TRBD2 identical over 12 bases. The CDR3 has 17 residues. Germline CDR1 is MDHEN and CDR2 is SYDVKM. The CDR3 sequence: CASSLGASGGAQGTQYF. DNA for the CDR3: TGTGCCAGCAGTTTAGGGGCTAGCGGGGGGGCCCAAGGGACCCAGTACTTC.